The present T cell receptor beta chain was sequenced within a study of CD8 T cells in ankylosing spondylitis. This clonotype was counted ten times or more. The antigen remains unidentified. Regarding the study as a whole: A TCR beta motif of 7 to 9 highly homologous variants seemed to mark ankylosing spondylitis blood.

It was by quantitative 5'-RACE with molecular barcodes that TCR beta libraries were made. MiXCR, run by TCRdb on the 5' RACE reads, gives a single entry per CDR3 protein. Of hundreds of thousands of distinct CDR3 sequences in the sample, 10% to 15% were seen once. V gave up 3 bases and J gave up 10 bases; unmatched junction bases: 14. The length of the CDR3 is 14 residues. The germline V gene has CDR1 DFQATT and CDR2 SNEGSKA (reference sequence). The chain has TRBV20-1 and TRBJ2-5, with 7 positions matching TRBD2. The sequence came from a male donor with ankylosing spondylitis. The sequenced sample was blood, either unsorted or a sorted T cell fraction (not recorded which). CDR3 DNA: TGCAGTGCTAGTCTTCAGCGGGGCCCGGGCTTCCAGTACTTC. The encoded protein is CSASLQRGPGFQYF.